This TCR beta chain emerged from a study of molecular identifiers for immune sequencing clone quantification. This clonotype was seen a handful of times. Germline CDR1 reads MNHEY; CDR2 reads SVGAGI. V lost 8 bases and J lost 2; bases outside the gene matches: 6. The CDR3 totals 14 residues. TCRdb re-called the PCR reads with MiXCR, one entry per CDR3 protein. The data hold nearly 650,000 distinct CDR3 sequences, with roughly 23% observed a single time. This TCR came from a human donor in good health. Some libraries in this study had Jurkat cell RNA spiked in. Sequencing input: naive CD8+ T cells from blood, with Jurkat cell RNA spiked in. Indicated subset: FACS-sorted CD8+CD4-CCR7+CD45RA+ naive T cells. V and J are TRBV6-5 and TRBJ2-7; 10 bases map to TRBD1. The CDR3 is CASHPGQGAYEQYF. Here the CDR3 DNA reads TGTGCCAGCCACCCCGGACAGGGGGCCTACGAGCAGTACTTC.